This section outlines one TCR beta chain sequence together with its context. Its target is unknown. This sample was included in a study of shared clonotypes between healthy human individuals. The repertoire was sequenced with immunoSEQ multiplex PCR; TCRdb's copy has only in-frame clones and lacks some. Among roughly 2.5 million clones listed, just over 90% were seen once. Regarding the study as a whole: Memory subsets generally showed lower estimated richness than naive subsets. There were few donors, and this limited the genetic and exposure-history diversity represented. Rarefaction showed sorted-subset sequencing was incomplete despite large depth.

The V end was cut by 5 bases, the J end by 2 bases, with 19 bases between. The CDR3 consists of 16 residues. The germline V gene has CDR1 SEHNR and CDR2 FQNEAQ (reference sequence). The rearrangement uses TRBV7-9 and TRBJ2-7, with TRBD1 as a possible D gene (5 bases). The source is a man aged 18 to 29 in good health. Specimen: naive CD4+ T cells sorted from blood. Subset defined: CD45RA+ positively selected. CDR3 nucleotides: TGTGCCAGCAGCCCAGGGTCTAAAGGCTATACCTACGAGCAGTACTTC. Translated, it gives CASSPGSKGYTYEQYF.